This TCR beta chain is from a study of cytomegalovirus exposure and HLA in healthy donors. Researchers ran the PCR with 60 Vbeta and 13 Jbeta primers. Measured with immunoSEQ multiplex PCR; TCRdb has only the in-frame clones, and not every one. Here the sample spans around 150,000 clones, around nine tenths being singletons. The receptor comes from a woman aged 18-35 years in good health and CMV-seronegative. Sequenced input: PBMCs.

CDR3: CATSRVSTGFSNQPQHF. The CDR3 DNA follows: TGTGCCACCAGCAGAGTTTCGACAGGGTTTAGCAATCAGCCCCAGCATTTT. The V gene is TRBV15, the J gene TRBJ1-5; 7 bases map to TRBD1. Germline CDR1 and CDR2: LNHNV and YYDKDF (reference sequence). CDR3 length equals 17 residues. Trimming removed 1 base from V and 0 bases from J; junction bases left unmatched: 6.